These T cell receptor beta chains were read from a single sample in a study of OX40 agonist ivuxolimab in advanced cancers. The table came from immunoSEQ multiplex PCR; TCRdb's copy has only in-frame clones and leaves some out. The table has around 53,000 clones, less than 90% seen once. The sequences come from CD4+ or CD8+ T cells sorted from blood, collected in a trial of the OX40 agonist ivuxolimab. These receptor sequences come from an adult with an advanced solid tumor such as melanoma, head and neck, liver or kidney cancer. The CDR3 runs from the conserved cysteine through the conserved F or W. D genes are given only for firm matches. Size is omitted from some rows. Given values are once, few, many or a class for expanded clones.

CASSIWGAFSGANVLTF,TGTGCCAGTAGTATTTGGGGAGCCTTCTCTGGGGCCAACGTCCTGACTTTC,.,TRBJ2-6,.,17,TRBV19
CASSESGQGWATNEKLFF,TGTGCCAGCAGTGAAAGTGGCCAGGGGTGGGCAACTAATGAAAAACTGTTTTTT,.,TRBJ1-4,.,18,TRBV6-1
CASSPGDQETQYF,TGCGCCAGCAGCCCAGGGGACCAAGAGACCCAGTACTTC,.,TRBJ2-5,once,13,TRBV5-1
CASSLARTGTGANVLTF,TGTGCCAGCAGCCTCGCCCGGACAGGGACTGGGGCCAACGTCCTGACTTTC,TRBD1,TRBJ2-6,.,17,TRBV2
CASSLGDRGGYTEAFF,TGTGCCAGCAGCTTAGGGGACAGGGGCGGGTACACTGAAGCTTTCTTT,TRBD1,TRBJ1-1,.,16,TRBV7-2
CASRGSGPDTQYF,TGCGCCAGCAGGGGTTCAGGGCCTGATACGCAGTATTTT,.,TRBJ2-3,.,13,TRBV5-1
CASSLAVQALNTEAFF,TGTGCCAGCAGCTTGGCCGTACAGGCCCTGAACACTGAAGCTTTCTTT,.,TRBJ1-1,.,16,TRBV5-6
CASSLAAQGETQYF,TGCGCCAGCAGCTTGGCCGCACAGGGAGAGACCCAGTACTTC,.,TRBJ2-5,.,14,TRBV5-1
CASRARGLGNTIYF,TGTGCCAGCAGAGCCAGGGGGCTTGGAAACACCATATATTTT,TRBD1,TRBJ1-3,.,14,TRBV6-1
CASSNSGGPSDTQYF,TGCGCCAGCAGCAATAGCGGGGGGCCTTCAGATACGCAGTATTTT,TRBD2,TRBJ2-3,.,15,TRBV5-1
CASGGVSNSPLHF,TGTGCCAGCGGGGGGGTTAGTAATTCACCCCTCCACTTT,.,TRBJ1-6,once,13,TRBV6-1
CAISEFSGETEAFF,TGTGCCATCAGTGAGTTCAGCGGGGAGACTGAAGCTTTCTTT,.,TRBJ1-1,.,14,TRBV10-3
CASSQSIPLERGYGYTF,TGCGCCAGCAGTCAATCGATCCCACTTGAGCGAGGCTATGGCTACACCTTC,.,TRBJ1-2,.,17,TRBV23-1
CAWNDQVNQPQHF,TGTGCCTGGAACGACCAAGTAAATCAGCCCCAGCATTTT,.,TRBJ1-5,.,13,TRBV30
CASSFRRGNGYTF,TGTGCCAGCAGTTTCCGCAGGGGTAATGGCTACACCTTC,.,TRBJ1-2,.,13,TRBV28
CASSQSGGIGNEQYF,TGCGCCAGCAGCCAGAGCGGGGGGATCGGCAACGAGCAGTACTTC,TRBD2,TRBJ2-7,.,15,TRBV5-1
CASSPRTSGGVEETQYF,TGTGCCAGCAGCCCCCGGACTAGCGGGGGTGTAGAAGAGACCCAGTACTTC,TRBD2,TRBJ2-5,.,17,TRBV5-6
CASSAWGSDTGELFF,TGTGCCAGCAGCGCCTGGGGGTCGGACACCGGGGAGCTGTTTTTT,.,TRBJ2-2,.,15,TRBV9
CASSLNRDSPLHF,TGTGCCAGCAGCCTAAACAGGGATTCACCCCTCCACTTT,.,TRBJ1-6,.,13,TRBV14
CASSQWAGKGPFF,TGCGCCAGCAGTCAATGGGCAGGGAAGGGTCCGTTTTTT,.,TRBJ1-4,.,13,TRBV23-1
CASSVRQGSSTDTQYF,TGCGCCAGCAGCGTAAGACAGGGGTCCAGCACAGATACGCAGTATTTT,TRBD1,TRBJ2-3,.,16,TRBV5-1
CAWNDRGRGYTF,TGTGCCTGGAACGACAGGGGGCGAGGCTACACCTTC,TRBD1,TRBJ1-2,.,12,TRBV30
CASSLDDGGGNTDTQYF,TGTGCCAGCAGCTTAGATGACGGCGGGGGGAACACAGATACGCAGTATTTT,TRBD2,TRBJ2-3,.,17,TRBV11-2
CASSLPEWWGGYGYTF,TGTGCCAGCAGTTTACCCGAATGGTGGGGGGGCTATGGCTACACCTTC,.,TRBJ1-2,once,16,TRBV28
CASSVAGDYGYTF,TGTGCCAGCAGCGTAGCAGGGGACTATGGCTACACCTTC,.,TRBJ1-2,.,13,TRBV9
CASSLSGSNEKLFF,TGTGCCAGCAGCTTGAGCGGGTCTAATGAAAAACTGTTTTTT,.,TRBJ1-4,.,14,TRBV7-7
CASSSPAEGNTEAFF,TGTGCCAGCAGCTCGCCTGCCGAGGGGAACACTGAAGCTTTCTTT,.,TRBJ1-1,.,15,TRBV5-6
CASSPTGTESTDTQYF,TGCGCCAGCAGCCCGACCGGGACAGAATCCACAGATACGCAGTATTTT,TRBD1,TRBJ2-3,.,16,TRBV5-1
CASSITRNEKLFF,TGTGCCAGTAGTATCACAAGGAATGAAAAACTGTTTTTT,.,TRBJ1-4,.,13,TRBV19
CASSISGPGGNTIYF,TGTGCCAGTAGTATAAGCGGACCTGGCGGAAACACCATATATTTT,.,TRBJ1-3,.,15,TRBV19
CASSYSGTGNRGYTF,TGTGCCAGCAGTTACTCCGGGACAGGTAATCGAGGCTACACCTTC,TRBD1,TRBJ1-2,.,15,TRBV6-5
CASSGIGTGEDTIYF,TGTGCCAGCAGCGGCATCGGGACAGGGGAGGACACCATATATTTT,TRBD1,TRBJ1-3,.,15,TRBV6-5
CASTLHPGGNTF,TGTGCCAGCACCCTGCATCCGGGTGGGAACACCTTC,.,TRBJ1-2,.,12,TRBV5-5
CASKRDSTDTQYF,TGTGCCAGCAAACGGGACAGCACAGATACGCAGTATTTT,.,TRBJ2-3,.,13,TRBV6-1
CASSVAVGLGLGEQFF,TGTGCCAGCAGCGTGGCGGTGGGACTAGGATTGGGAGAGCAGTTCTTC,TRBD2,TRBJ2-1,.,16,TRBV9
CASILDGSGSPLHF,TGTGCCAGCATCCTGGACGGGTCTGGGTCACCCCTCCACTTT,.,TRBJ1-6,.,14,TRBV7-9
CASFRQGSDTQYF,TGTGCCAGCTTTCGGCAGGGCTCAGATACGCAGTATTTT,.,TRBJ2-3,.,13,TRBV2
CATSTLGQGHNYEQYF,TGTGCCACCAGCACCCTCGGACAAGGTCATAACTACGAGCAGTACTTC,.,TRBJ2-7,.,16,TRBV15
CASSRLLGNYEQYF,TGTGCCAGCAGCCGCCTGTTGGGGAACTACGAGCAGTACTTC,.,TRBJ2-7,.,14,TRBV5-5
CASSQAEDLSYEQYF,TGTGCCAGCAGCCAAGCGGAGGACCTCTCCTACGAGCAGTACTTC,.,TRBJ2-7,.,15,TRBV14
CASSPITGAFDTQYF,TGCGCCAGCAGCCCGATAACAGGGGCCTTTGATACGCAGTATTTT,TRBD1,TRBJ2-3,.,15,TRBV5-1
CASDRSTYEQYF,TGCGCCAGCGACAGGAGCACCTACGAGCAGTACTTC,.,TRBJ2-7,.,12,TRBV5-1
CASRPGQRNTDTQYF,TGCGCCAGCAGGCCGGGACAAAGAAACACAGATACGCAGTATTTT,.,TRBJ2-3,.,15,TRBV10-1
CAINTEAFF,TGTGCCATCAACACTGAAGCTTTCTTT,.,TRBJ1-1,few,9,TRBV27
CASSRGLAGAGEQYF,TGTGCCAGCTCACGAGGACTAGCGGGGGCGGGCGAGCAGTACTTC,TRBD2,TRBJ2-7,.,15,TRBV18